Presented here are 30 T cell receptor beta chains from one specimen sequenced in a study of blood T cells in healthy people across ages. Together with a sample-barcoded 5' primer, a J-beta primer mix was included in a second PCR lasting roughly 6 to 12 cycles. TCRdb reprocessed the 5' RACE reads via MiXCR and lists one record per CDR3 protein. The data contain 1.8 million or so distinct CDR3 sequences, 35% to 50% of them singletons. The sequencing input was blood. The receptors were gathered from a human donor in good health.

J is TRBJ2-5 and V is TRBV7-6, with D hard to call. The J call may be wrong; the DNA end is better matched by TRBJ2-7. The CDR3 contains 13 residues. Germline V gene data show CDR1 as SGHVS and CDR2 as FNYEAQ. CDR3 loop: CASSIGSFGEQYF. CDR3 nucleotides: TGTGCCAGCAGTATCGGTTCCTTCGGCGAGCAGTACTTC.

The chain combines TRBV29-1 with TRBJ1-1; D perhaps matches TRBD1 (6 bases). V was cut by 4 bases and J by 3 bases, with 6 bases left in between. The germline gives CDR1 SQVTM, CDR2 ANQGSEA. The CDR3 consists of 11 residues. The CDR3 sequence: CSVGQDTEAFF. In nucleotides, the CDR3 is TGCAGCGTTGGACAGGACACTGAAGCTTTCTTT.

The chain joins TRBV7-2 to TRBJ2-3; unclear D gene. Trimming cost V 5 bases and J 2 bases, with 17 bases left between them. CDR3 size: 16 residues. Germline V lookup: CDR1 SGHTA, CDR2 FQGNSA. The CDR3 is CASSLTGPKITDTQYF. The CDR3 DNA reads TGTGCCAGCAGCCTGACCGGGCCCAAAATCACAGATACGCAGTATTTT.

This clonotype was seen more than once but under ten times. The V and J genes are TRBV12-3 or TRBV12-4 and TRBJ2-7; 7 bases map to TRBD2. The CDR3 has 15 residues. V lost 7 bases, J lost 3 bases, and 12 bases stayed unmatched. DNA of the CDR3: TGTGCCAGCACCTGGGGGGGGAGATCGGGCTACGAGCAGTACTTC. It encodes CASTWGGRSGYEQYF.

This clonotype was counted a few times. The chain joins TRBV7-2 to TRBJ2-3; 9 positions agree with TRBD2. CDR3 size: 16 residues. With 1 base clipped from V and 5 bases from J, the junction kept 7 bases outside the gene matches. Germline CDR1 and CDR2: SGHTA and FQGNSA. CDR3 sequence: CASSLGPSGEGDTQYF. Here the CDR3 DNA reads TGTGCCAGCAGCTTAGGACCTAGCGGGGAGGGAGATACGCAGTATTTT.

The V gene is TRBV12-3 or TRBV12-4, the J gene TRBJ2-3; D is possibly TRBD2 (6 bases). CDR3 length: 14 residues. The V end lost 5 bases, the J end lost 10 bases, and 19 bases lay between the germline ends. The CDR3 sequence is CASSDAGTRTAQYF. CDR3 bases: TGTGCCAGCAGTGACGCCGGGACTCGAACTGCGCAGTATTTT.

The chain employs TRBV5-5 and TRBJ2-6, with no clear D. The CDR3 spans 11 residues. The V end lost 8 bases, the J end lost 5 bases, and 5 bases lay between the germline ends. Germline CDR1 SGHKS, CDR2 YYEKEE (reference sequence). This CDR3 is CASTRANVLTF. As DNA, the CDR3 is TGTGCCAGTACCCGGGCCAACGTCCTGACTTTC.

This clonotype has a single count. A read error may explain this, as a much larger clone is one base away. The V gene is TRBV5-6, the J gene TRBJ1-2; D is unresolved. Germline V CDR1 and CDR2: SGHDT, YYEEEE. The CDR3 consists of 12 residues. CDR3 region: CASTFDNYGCTF. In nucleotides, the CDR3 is TGTGCCAGCACCTTCGATAACTATGGCTGCACCTTC.

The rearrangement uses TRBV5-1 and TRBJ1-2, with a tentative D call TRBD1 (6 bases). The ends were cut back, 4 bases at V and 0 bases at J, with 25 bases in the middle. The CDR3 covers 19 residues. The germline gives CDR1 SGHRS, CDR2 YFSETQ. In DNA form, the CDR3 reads TGCGCCAGCAGCCCCCGGGGGGGGCGAGGTGGTACAGCTAACTATGGCTACACCTTC. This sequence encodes CASSPRGGRGGTANYGYTF.

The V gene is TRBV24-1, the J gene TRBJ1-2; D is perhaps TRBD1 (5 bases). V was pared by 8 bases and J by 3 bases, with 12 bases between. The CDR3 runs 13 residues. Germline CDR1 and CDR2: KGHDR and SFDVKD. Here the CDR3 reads CATTRGDDYGYTF. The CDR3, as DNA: TGTGCCACCACCCGCGGGGACGACTATGGCTACACCTTC.

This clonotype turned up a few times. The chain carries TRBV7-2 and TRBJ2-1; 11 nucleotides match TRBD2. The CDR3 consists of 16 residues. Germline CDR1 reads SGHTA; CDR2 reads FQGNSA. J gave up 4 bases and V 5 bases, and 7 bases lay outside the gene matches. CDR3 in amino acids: CASSRRLAGIYNEQFF. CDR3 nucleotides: TGTGCCAGCAGCCGGAGACTAGCGGGGATTTACAATGAGCAGTTCTTC.

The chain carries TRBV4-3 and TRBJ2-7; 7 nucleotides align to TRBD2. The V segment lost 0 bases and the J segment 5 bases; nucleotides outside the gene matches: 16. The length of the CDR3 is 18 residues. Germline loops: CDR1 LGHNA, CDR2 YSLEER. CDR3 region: CASSQDPILRTRVHEQYF. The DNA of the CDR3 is TGCGCCAGCAGCCAAGATCCGATCCTAAGGACTAGGGTTCACGAGCAGTACTTC.

CDR3 bases: TGTGCCAGCAGCTCCGCGGGGGCCAACAATGAGCAGTTCTTC. Amino acids: CASSSAGANNEQFF. The J gene is TRBJ2-1, the V gene TRBV7-3, with D tentatively TRBD2 (7 bases). This CDR3 comprises 14 residues. Trimming shortened V by 4 bases and J by 5 bases, and 12 bases separated the two germline ends. Germline CDR1 SGHTA, CDR2 FQGTGA.

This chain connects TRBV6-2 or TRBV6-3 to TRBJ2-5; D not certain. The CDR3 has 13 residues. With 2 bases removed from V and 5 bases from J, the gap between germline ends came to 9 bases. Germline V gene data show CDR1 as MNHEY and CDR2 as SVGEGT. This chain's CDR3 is CASSYARLETQYF. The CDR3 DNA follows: TGTGCCAGCAGTTACGCCCGTTTGGAGACCCAGTACTTC.

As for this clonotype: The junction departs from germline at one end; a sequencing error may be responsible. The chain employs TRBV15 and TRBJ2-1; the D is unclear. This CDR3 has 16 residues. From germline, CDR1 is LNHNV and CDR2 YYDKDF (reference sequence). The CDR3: CATSRDLTGGYSEQFF. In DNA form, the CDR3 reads TGTGCCACCAGCAGAGACCTGACTGGCGGTTACAGTGAGCAGTTCTTC.

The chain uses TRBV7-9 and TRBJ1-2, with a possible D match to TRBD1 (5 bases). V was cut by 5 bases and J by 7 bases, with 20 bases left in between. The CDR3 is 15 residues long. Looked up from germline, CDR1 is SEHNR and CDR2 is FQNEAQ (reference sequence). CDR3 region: CASSRWTEGRGGYTF. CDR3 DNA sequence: TGTGCCAGCAGCCGCTGGACTGAGGGGAGGGGTGGCTACACCTTC.

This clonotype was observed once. The CDR3 coding sequence is TGTGCCAGCAGTCCCGGGACTAGCGGGGATAGCTCCTACAATGAGCAGTTCTTC. This translates into CASSPGTSGDSSYNEQFF. The V gene is TRBV6-2 or TRBV6-3, the J gene TRBJ2-1; 13 positions agree with TRBD2. V was pared by 5 bases and J by 0 bases, with 7 bases of the junction left unmatched. This CDR3 has 18 amino acids. Per the germline V gene, CDR1 is MNHEY and CDR2 is SVGEGT.

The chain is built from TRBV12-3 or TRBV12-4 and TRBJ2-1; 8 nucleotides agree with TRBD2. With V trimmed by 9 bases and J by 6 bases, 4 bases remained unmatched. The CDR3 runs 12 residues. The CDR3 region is CASKRGLNEQFF. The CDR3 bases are TGTGCCAGTAAGCGGGGGCTCAATGAGCAGTTCTTC.

CDR3 in amino acids: CASSQYGGFRETQYF. The DNA of the CDR3 is TGTGCCAGCAGTCAATACGGGGGTTTTCGGGAGACCCAGTACTTC. The gene calls are TRBV6-1 and TRBJ2-7, with TRBD2 as a possible D gene (6 bases). With the DNA end fitting TRBJ2-5 better, the J assignment may be wrong. The CDR3 consists of 15 residues. In germline, CDR1 is MNHNS, CDR2 SASEGT.

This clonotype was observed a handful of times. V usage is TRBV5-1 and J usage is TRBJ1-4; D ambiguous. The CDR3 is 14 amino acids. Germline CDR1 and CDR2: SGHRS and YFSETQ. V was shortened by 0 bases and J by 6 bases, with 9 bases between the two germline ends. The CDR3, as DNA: TGCGCCAGCAGCTTGGCCACTCTCGATGAAAAACTGTTTTTT. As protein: CASSLATLDEKLFF.

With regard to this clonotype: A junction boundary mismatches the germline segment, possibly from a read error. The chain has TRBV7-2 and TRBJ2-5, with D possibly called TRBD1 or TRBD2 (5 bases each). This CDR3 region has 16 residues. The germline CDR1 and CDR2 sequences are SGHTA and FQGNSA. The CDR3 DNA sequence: TGTGCCCGCAGCTTAGCCGGACCCGGGGCCCAAGAGACCCAGTACTTC. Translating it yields CARSLAGPGAQETQYF.

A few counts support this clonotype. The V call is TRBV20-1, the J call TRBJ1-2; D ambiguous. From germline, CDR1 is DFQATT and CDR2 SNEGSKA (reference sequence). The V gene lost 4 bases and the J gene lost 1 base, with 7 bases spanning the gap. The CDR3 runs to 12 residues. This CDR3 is CSAIGINYGYTF. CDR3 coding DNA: TGCAGTGCTATAGGGATTAACTATGGCTACACCTTC.

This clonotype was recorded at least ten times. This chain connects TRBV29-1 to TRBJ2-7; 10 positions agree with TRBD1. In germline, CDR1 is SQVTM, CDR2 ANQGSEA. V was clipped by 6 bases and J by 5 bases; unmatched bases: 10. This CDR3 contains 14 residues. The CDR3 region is CSVRLSGTGDEQYF. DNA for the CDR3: TGCAGCGTGAGGCTTTCCGGGACAGGGGACGAGCAGTACTTC.

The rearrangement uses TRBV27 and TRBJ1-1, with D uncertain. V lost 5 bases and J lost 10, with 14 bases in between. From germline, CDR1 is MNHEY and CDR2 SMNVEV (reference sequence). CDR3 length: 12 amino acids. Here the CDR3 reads CASSPSRGRAFF. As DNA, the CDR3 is TGTGCCAGCAGTCCTTCGCGTGGGAGAGCTTTCTTT.

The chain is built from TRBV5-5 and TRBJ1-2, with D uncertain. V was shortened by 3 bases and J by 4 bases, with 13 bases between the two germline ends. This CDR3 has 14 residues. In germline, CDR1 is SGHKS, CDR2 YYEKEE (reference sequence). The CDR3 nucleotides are TGTGCCAGCAGCTCGCAGGAGGTTGGCTATGGCTACACCTTC. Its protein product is CASSSQEVGYGYTF. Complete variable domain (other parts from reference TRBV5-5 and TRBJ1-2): DAGVTQSPTHLIKTRGQQVTLRCSPISGHKSVSWYQQVLGQGPQFIFQYYEKEERGRGNFPDRFSARQFPNYSSELNVNALLLGDSALYLCASSSQEVGYGYTFGSGTRLTVV.

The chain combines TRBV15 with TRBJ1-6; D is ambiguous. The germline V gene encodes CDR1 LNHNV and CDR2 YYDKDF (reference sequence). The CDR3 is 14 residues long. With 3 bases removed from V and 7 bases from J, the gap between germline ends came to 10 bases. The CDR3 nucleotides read TGTGCCACCAGCAGCGGACGGGAAAATTCACCCCTCCACTTT. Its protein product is CATSSGRENSPLHF.

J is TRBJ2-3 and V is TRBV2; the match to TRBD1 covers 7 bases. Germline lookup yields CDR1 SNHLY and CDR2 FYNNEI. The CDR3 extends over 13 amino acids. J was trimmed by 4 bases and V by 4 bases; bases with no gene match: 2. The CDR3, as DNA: TGTGCCAGCAGTGGACAGGGATCAGATACGCAGTATTTT. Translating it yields CASSGQGSDTQYF.

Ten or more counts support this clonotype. CDR3 nucleotides: TGCAGTGCTAGAGGGGGACTAGGCACAGATACGCAGTATTTT. Protein: CSARGGLGTDTQYF. The V call is TRBV20-1, the J call TRBJ2-3; 8 nucleotides agree with TRBD2. V shed 1 base and J 1 base; nucleotides not matched to a gene: 1. This CDR3 region has 14 residues. Germline V gene data show CDR1 as DFQATT and CDR2 as SNEGSKA (reference sequence).

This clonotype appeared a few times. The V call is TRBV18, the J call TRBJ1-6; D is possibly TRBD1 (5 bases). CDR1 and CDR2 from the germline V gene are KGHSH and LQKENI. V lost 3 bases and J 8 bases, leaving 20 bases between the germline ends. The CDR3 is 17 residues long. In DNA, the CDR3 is TGTGCCAGCTCACCGACCGTGCCGGGACCTCACGATTCACCCCTCCACTTT. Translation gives CASSPTVPGPHDSPLHF.

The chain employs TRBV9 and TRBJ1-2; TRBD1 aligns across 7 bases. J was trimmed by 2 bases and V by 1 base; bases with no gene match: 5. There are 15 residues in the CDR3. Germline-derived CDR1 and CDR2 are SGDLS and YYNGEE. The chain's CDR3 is CASSVTQGGNYGYTF. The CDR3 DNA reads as TGTGCCAGCAGCGTAACCCAGGGGGGAAACTATGGCTACACCTTC.